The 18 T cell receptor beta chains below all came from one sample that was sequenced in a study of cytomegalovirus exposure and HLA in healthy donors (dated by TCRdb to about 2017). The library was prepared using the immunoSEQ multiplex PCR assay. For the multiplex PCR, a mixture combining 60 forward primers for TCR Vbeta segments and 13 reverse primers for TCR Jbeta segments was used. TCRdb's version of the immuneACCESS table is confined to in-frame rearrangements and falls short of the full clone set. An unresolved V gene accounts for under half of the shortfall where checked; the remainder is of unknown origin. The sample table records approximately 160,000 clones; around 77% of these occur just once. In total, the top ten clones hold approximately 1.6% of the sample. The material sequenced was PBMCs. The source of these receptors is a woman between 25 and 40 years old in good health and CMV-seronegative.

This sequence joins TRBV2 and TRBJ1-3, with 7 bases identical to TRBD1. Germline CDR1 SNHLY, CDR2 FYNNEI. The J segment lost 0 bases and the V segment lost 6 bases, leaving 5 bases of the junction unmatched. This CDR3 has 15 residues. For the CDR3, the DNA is TGTGCCAGCAGATTGGACAGGACCTCTGGAAACACCATATATTTT. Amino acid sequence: CASRLDRTSGNTIYF.

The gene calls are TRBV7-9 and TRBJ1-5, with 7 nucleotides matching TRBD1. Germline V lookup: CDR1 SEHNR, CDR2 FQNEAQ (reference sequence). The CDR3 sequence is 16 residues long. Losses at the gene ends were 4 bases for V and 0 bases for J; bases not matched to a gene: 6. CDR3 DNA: TGTGCCAGCAGCTCCGCATACAGGGGTAGCAATCAGCCCCAGCATTTT. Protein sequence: CASSSAYRGSNQPQHF. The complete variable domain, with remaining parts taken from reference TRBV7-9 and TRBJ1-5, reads DTGVSQNPRHKITKRGQNVTFRCDPISEHNRLYWYRQTLGQGPEFLTYFQNEAQLEKSRLLSDRFSAERPKGSFSTLEIQRTEQGDSAMYLCASSSAYRGSNQPQHFGDGTRLSIL.

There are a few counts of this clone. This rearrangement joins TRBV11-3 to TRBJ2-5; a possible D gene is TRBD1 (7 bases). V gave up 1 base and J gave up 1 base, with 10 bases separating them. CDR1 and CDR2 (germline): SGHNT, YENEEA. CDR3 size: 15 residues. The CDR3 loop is CASSLGGTAQETQYF. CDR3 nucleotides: TGTGCCAGCAGCTTAGGCGGGACAGCCCAAGAGACCCAGTACTTC.

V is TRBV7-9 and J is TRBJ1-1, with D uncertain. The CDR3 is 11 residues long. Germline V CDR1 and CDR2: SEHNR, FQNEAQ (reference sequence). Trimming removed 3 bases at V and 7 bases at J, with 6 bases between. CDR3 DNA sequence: TGTGCCAGCAGCTTTTCGGGTGAAGCTTTCTTT. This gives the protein CASSFSGEAFF.

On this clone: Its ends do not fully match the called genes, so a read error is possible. The CDR3 region is CASSLDIANTGELFF. Here the CDR3 DNA reads TGTGCTAGCAGCTTAGACATTGCGAACACCGGGGAGCTGTTTTTT. The chain uses TRBV7-7 and TRBJ2-2; D is undetermined. Germline CDR1 is SSHAT and CDR2 is FNYEAQ (reference sequence). The CDR3 runs to 15 residues.

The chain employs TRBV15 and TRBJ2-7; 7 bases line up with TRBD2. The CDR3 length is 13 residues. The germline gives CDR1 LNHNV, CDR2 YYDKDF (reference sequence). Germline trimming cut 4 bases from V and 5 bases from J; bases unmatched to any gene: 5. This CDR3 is CATSITSDNEQYF. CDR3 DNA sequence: TGTGCCACCAGCATAACTAGCGACAACGAGCAGTACTTC.

The CDR3 DNA is TGTGCCAGCAGCTTGGAACCCAGCGGGGGCACAGATACGCAGTATTTT. It translates to CASSLEPSGGTDTQYF. The chain couples TRBV5-5 to TRBJ2-3; 7 bases are shared with TRBD2. The V gene end was trimmed by 0 bases and the J gene end by 1 base; junction bases not matched to a gene: 5. This CDR3 is built from 16 residues. Germline V lookup: CDR1 SGHKS, CDR2 YYEKEE (reference sequence).

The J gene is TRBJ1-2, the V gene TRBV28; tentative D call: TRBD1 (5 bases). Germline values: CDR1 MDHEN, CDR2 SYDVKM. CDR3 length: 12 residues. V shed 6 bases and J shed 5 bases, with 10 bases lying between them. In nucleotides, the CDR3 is TGTGCCAGCAGGGAAGGGGTGTATGGCTACACCTTC. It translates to CASREGVYGYTF.

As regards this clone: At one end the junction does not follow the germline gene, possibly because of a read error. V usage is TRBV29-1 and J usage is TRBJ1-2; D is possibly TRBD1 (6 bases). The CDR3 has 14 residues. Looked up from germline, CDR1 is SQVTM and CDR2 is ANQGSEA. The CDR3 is CSVEARGGSYGYPF. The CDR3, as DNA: TGCAGCGTTGAAGCCCGGGGGGGCAGCTATGGCTACCCCTTC.

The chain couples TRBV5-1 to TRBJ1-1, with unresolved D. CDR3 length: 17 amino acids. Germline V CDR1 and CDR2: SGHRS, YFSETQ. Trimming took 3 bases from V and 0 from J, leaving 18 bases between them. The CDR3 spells CASSSHPGNPMNTEAFF. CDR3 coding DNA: TGCGCCAGCAGCTCGCATCCGGGAAACCCAATGAACACTGAAGCTTTCTTT.

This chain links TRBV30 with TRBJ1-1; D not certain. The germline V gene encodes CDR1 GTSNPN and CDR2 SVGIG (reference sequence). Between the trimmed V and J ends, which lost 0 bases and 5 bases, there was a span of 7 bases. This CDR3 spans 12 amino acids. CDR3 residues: CAWSVRVTEAFF. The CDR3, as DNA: TGTGCCTGGAGTGTACGAGTGACTGAAGCTTTCTTT.

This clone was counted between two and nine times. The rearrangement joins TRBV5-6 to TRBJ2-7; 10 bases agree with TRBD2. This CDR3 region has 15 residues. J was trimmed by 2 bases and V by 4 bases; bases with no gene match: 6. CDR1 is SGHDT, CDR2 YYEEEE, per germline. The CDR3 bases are TGTGCCAGCAGCCGACTAGCGGGCCTCACCTACGAGCAGTACTTC. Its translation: CASSRLAGLTYEQYF. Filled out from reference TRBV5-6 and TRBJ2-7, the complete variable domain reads DAGVTQSPTHLIKTRGQQVTLRCSPKSGHDTVSWYQQALGQGPQFIFQYYEEEERQRGNFPDRFSGHQFPNYSSELNVNALLLGDSALYLCASSRLAGLTYEQYFGPGTRLTVT.

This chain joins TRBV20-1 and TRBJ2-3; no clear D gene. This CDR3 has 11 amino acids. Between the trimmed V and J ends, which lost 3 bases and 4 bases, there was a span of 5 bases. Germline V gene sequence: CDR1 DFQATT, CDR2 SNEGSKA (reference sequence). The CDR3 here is CSARTSDTQYF. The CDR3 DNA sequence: TGCAGTGCTAGGACTTCAGATACGCAGTATTTT.

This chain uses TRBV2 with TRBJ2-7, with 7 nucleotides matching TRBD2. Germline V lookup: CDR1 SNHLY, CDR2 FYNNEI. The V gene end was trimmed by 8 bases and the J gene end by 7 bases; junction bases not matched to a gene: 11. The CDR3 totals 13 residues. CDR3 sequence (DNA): TGTGCCAGCGCCGGGGCGGGAGTTCGGGAGCAGTACTTC. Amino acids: CASAGAGVREQYF.

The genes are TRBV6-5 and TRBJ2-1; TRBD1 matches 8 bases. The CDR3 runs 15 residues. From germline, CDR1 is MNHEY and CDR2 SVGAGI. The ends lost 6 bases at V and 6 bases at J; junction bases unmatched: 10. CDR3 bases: TGTGCCAGCAGCCCACAGGGGGAGTGGATCAATGAGCAGTTCTTC. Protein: CASSPQGEWINEQFF.

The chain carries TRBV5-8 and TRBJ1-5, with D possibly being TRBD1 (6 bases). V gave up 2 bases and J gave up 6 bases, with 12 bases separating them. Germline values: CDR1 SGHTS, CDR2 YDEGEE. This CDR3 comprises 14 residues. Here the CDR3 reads CASSLQGSSQPQHF. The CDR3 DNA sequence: TGTGCCAGCAGCTTACAGGGAAGTAGTCAGCCCCAGCATTTT.

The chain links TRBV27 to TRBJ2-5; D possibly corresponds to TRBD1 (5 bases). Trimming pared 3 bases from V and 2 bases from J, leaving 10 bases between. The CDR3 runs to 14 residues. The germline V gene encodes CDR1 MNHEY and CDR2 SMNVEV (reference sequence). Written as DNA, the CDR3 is TGTGCCAGCAGTTTTCAGGGATTACAAGAGACCCAGTACTTC. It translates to CASSFQGLQETQYF.

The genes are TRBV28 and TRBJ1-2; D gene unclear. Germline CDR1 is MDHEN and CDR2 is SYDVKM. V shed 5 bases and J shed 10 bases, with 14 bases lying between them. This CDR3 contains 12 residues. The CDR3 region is CASSPEAGDYTF. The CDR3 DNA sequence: TGTGCCAGCAGTCCCGAGGCGGGAGACTACACCTTC.